This T cell receptor beta chain was sequenced during a study of OX40 agonist ivuxolimab in advanced cancers. Describing the broader study: Ivuxolimab was a fully human IgG2 agonistic monoclonal antibody targeting the costimulatory receptor OX40 (CD134). Intravenous ivuxolimab was administered to patients every 2 weeks at six dose levels: 0.01, 0.1, 0.3, 1.5, 3 and 10 mg/kg. The paper describes the monotherapy dose-escalation part (N ≈ 49 patients) of the phase I trial of ivuxolimab. Prior anti-PD-1, anti-PD-L1 or anti-CTLA-4 therapy was permitted, and checkpoint inhibitors had been received by about two fifths of dose-escalation patients. The dose-escalation cohort was about 83% male with a mean age of about 60 years, ranging from roughly 20 to 80. Peripheral TCRbeta sequencing was intended to test whether TCR sequence diversity was altered and clonal T-cell expansion was caused by ivuxolimab. Among the roughly 52 dose-escalation patients, some 20 had hepatocellular carcinoma, 15 or so melanoma, 9 renal cell carcinoma and 9 head and neck cancer. Partial responses occurred in three dose-escalation patients, of whom one had hepatocellular carcinoma and two had cutaneous melanoma. Study-wide conclusions, independent of this receptor: Low levels of normalized T-cell clonal expansion were also seen in some patients who did not respond. After ivuxolimab, CD8+ T cells had more expanded clones than CD4+ T cells on average. Partial responders in the 0.1-3.0 mg/kg groups had among the lowest normalized peripheral clonal expansion, especially among CD8+ T cells. At doses of 0.1 to 3.0 mg/kg, clonal expansion of both CD4+ and CD8+ blood T cells was observed from baseline to week 6. The antigen specificity of the clonally expanded peripheral T cells was not determined.

V is shortened by 0 bases, J by 3 bases, and the region joining them spans 15 bases. The germline V gene encodes CDR1 SGDLS and CDR2 YYNGEE. The CDR3 spans 16 residues, from the cysteine through the phenylalanine. Of all the DNA, just the CDR3 is kept, 48 bases in frame from base 1. For sequencing of the TCRbeta CDR3 region, genomic DNA was extracted from the sorted cells. The immunoSEQ Assay was used to sequence the TCRbeta CDR3 regions. Entries here come from immuneACCESS through TCRdb and include only in-frame sequences with V and J called. Some clones fail to appear in such tables; in the studies checked, an unresolved V gene covers under half of the shortfall, and the cause of the remainder is unknown. This sample is represented by about 50,000 clones; about 81% of them were singletons. The ten most abundant clones make up about 7.2% of the sample. This clone registers as medium-sized (0.01 to 0.1%) within its sample. Its antigen specificity is not known. No quality values exist for individual bases; no much larger clone is one base distant.

The trial excluded patients who had a history of autoimmune disease or were on systemic immunosuppression. Peripheral blood for TCR sequencing was collected from all dose cohorts at baseline, on cycle 4 day 1, and on cycle 7 day 1. The samples were drawn from a first-in-human, open-label, multicenter phase I dose-escalation trial of ivuxolimab. The trial enrolled adults with locally advanced or metastatic head and neck squamous cell, hepatocellular, melanoma or renal cell carcinoma. Before TCR sequencing, CD4+ and CD8+ T cells were separately sorted from peripheral blood. The specimen comprised CD4+ or CD8+ T cells sorted from blood, sampled in a trial of the OX40 agonist ivuxolimab. The TCR originated in an adult with an advanced solid tumor such as melanoma, head and neck, liver or kidney cancer. The chain is assembled from TRBV9 and TRBJ1-2; the D segment could be TRBD1, given 5 matching bases. The nucleotide sequence reads as follows: TGTGCCAGCAGCGTAGGGCTGGGGCGCCAGGACTATGGCTACACCTTC. Translated, this is CASSVGLGRQDYGYTF.